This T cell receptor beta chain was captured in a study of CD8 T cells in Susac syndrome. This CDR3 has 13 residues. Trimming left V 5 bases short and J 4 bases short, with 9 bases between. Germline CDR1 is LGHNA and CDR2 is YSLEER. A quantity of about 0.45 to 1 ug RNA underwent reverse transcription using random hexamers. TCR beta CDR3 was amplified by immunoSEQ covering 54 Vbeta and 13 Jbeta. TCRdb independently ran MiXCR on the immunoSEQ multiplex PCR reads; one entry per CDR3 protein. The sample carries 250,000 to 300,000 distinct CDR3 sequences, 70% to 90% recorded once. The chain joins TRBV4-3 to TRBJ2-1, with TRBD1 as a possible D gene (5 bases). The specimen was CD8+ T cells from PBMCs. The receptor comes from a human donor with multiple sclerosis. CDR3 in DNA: TGCGCCAGCAGCTCCGACAGATACAATGAGCAGTTCTTC. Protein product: CASSSDRYNEQFF.